A selection of T cell receptor beta chains follows, all from one sample in a study of OX40 agonist ivuxolimab in advanced cancers. Some clones are missing from TCRdb's copy, which holds only in-frame ones; the method was immunoSEQ multiplex PCR. The sample includes around 65,000 clones, approximately 91% seen only once; the top ten take approximately 4.7%. The sample in question was CD4+ or CD8+ T cells sorted from blood, obtained in a trial of the OX40 agonist ivuxolimab. The source is an adult with an advanced solid tumor such as melanoma, head and neck, liver or kidney cancer. The CDR3 runs from the conserved cysteine through the conserved F or W. D genes are given only for firm matches. Part of the rows lack a size; the others show once, few, many or a class for expanded clones.

d_call	clone_size	v_call	j_call	cdr3_aa	cdr3_nt
NA	NA	TRBV2	TRBJ2-5	CASSWGGQQETQYF	TGTGCCAGCAGTTGGGGGGGACAGCAAGAGACCCAGTACTTC
NA	NA	TRBV19	TRBJ1-2	CASTLRSPFYGYTF	TGTGCCAGTACTCTCAGGAGCCCCTTCTATGGCTACACCTTC
NA	once	TRBV28	TRBJ1-5	CASSSPQGSNQPQHF	TGTGCCAGCAGTTCCCCCCAAGGCAGCAATCAGCCCCAGCATTTT
TRBD1	NA	TRBV7-9	TRBJ1-6	CASSLVLSRDSAWNSPLHF	TGTGCCAGCAGCTTAGTTCTTAGTAGGGACAGTGCATGGAATTCACCCCTCCACTTT
TRBD1	NA	TRBV6-6	TRBJ1-5	CASSPEQGSNQPQHF	TGTGCCAGCAGTCCCGAACAGGGGAGCAATCAGCCCCAGCATTTT
TRBD1	once	TRBV27	TRBJ2-1	CASSLPGQGADEQFF	TGTGCCAGCAGTCTCCCGGGACAGGGGGCGGATGAGCAGTTCTTC
TRBD1	NA	TRBV30	TRBJ1-4	CALTGTANEKLFF	TGTGCCTTGACCGGGACAGCTAATGAAAAACTGTTTTTT
NA	NA	TRBV9	TRBJ1-4	CASSAGTIGEKLFF	TGTGCCAGCAGCGCCGGGACAATAGGTGAAAAACTGTTTTTT
TRBD1	NA	TRBV7-2	TRBJ2-6	CASSRDSTSGANVLTF	TGTGCCAGCAGCCGGGACAGCACCTCTGGGGCCAACGTCCTGACTTTC
NA	NA	TRBV2	TRBJ1-1	CASMTQNTEAFF	TGTGCCAGCATGACACAGAACACTGAAGCTTTCTTT
TRBD1	NA	TRBV5-4	TRBJ2-2	CASSLGGGQGLLGGELFF	TGTGCCAGCAGCTTGGGGGGGGGACAGGGCCTTCTAGGCGGGGAGCTGTTTTTT
TRBD1	NA	TRBV12-5	TRBJ2-7	CASGRTTGTGGHSYEQYF	TGTGCTAGTGGTCGAACAACCGGGACAGGGGGCCACTCCTACGAGCAGTACTTC
TRBD2	NA	TRBV6-5	TRBJ2-7	CASRREGREQYF	TGTGCCAGCAGGCGGGAGGGCCGCGAGCAGTACTTC
NA	NA	TRBV7-2	TRBJ2-1	CASSLAGGGAYNEQFF	TGTGCCAGCAGCTTAGCTGGCGGAGGGGCCTACAATGAGCAGTTCTTC
NA	NA	TRBV18	TRBJ2-1	CASSPPSRQIINEQFF	TGTGCCAGCTCACCACCCTCGAGACAAATAATCAATGAGCAGTTCTTC
NA	NA	TRBV28	TRBJ2-5	CATQSDRGATQYF	TGTGCCACCCAGTCCGACCGGGGGGCAACCCAGTACTTC
NA	NA	TRBV10-1	TRBJ2-5	CASSAQPGETQYF	TGCGCCAGCAGTGCACAGCCCGGCGAGACCCAGTACTTC
NA	NA	TRBV19	TRBJ2-1	CASSVIADSSYNEQFF	TGTGCCAGTAGTGTGATAGCGGATAGCTCCTACAATGAGCAGTTCTTC
NA	NA	TRBV9	TRBJ1-2	CASSAGLRDYGYTF	TGTGCCAGCAGCGCAGGGTTAAGGGACTATGGCTACACCTTC
NA	NA	TRBV7-9	TRBJ1-4	CASSLGTVSNEKLFF	TGTGCCAGCAGCCTAGGGACGGTGTCTAATGAAAAACTGTTTTTT
TRBD1	NA	TRBV7-3	TRBJ1-2	CASSPSGGQGYGYTF	TGTGCCAGCAGCCCGTCCGGAGGACAGGGCTATGGCTACACCTTC
TRBD1	NA	TRBV28	TRBJ1-4	CASSPGTVFNEKLFF	TGTGCCAGCAGTCCCGGGACAGTTTTTAATGAAAAACTGTTTTTT
NA	NA	TRBV28	TRBJ2-3	CASSLSGPGTQYF	TGTGCCAGCAGTTTGTCGGGTCCCGGGACGCAGTATTTT
NA	NA	TRBV7-2	TRBJ2-7	CASSLSAYEQYF	TGTGCCAGCAGCCTCAGCGCCTACGAGCAGTACTTC
NA	NA	TRBV14	TRBJ1-6	CASSGDSPLHF	TGTGCCAGCAGCGGGGATTCACCCCTCCACTTT
NA	NA	TRBV18	TRBJ1-1	CASSPVVDLPEAFF	TGTGCCAGCTCACCGGTAGTAGATCTTCCTGAAGCTTTCTTT
TRBD1	medium-sized	TRBV19	TRBJ2-4	CASSIGTTGIIGTKNIQYF	TGTGCCAGTAGTATAGGGACGACAGGGATTATTGGAACCAAAAACATTCAGTACTTC
TRBD1	NA	TRBV9	TRBJ1-4	CASSIGTGINEKLFF	TGTGCCAGCAGCATTGGGACAGGGATCAATGAAAAACTGTTTTTT
NA	NA	TRBV6-5	TRBJ1-3	CASRGGAAGNTIYF	TGTGCCAGCAGGGGGGGTGCGGCTGGAAACACCATATATTTT
TRBD1	NA	TRBV7-2	TRBJ1-4	CASSSDPGGVTNEKLFF	TGTGCCAGCAGCTCGGACCCAGGGGGGGTGACTAATGAAAAACTGTTTTTT
NA	NA	TRBV15	TRBJ2-1	CATSLGGSGNNEQFF	TGTGCCACCAGCCTGGGGGGTTCGGGGAACAATGAGCAGTTCTTC
TRBD1	once	TRBV6-1	TRBJ2-1	CASDRVNEQFF	TGTGCCAGCGACAGGGTCAATGAGCAGTTCTTC
NA	NA	TRBV7-2	TRBJ2-7	CASSSPRGRAVYEQYF	TGTGCCAGCAGCTCCCCCAGGGGGAGGGCCGTATACGAGCAGTACTTC
NA	NA	TRBV2	TRBJ2-3	CASSGGPTDTQYF	TGTGCCAGCAGTGGTGGCCCAACAGATACGCAGTATTTT
NA	NA	TRBV7-3	TRBJ2-5	CASSLRGRSWQETQYF	TGTGCCAGCAGCTTAAGGGGGCGATCATGGCAAGAGACCCAGTACTTC
NA	NA	TRBV27	TRBJ1-2	CASSLRVYAGRPVGYGYTF	TGTGCCAGCAGTTTGCGTGTATATGCAGGGCGCCCCGTGGGCTATGGCTACACCTTC
NA	once	TRBV18	TRBJ1-1	CASSPPGRVGTEAFF	TGTGCCAGCTCACCGCCTGGCAGGGTGGGCACTGAAGCTTTCTTT
TRBD2	once	TRBV2	TRBJ2-7	CASSVGTSGMGEQYF	TGTGCCAGCAGTGTGGGGACTAGCGGGATGGGCGAGCAGTACTTC
NA	once	TRBV6-1	TRBJ2-3	CASTRDFHTQYF	TGTGCCAGCACCCGGGACTTCCATACGCAGTATTTT
TRBD1	NA	TRBV7-9	TRBJ2-5	CASSIPRTGAQETQYF	TGTGCCAGCAGCATACCGAGGACAGGGGCGCAAGAGACCCAGTACTTC
NA	NA	TRBV5-1	TRBJ1-4	CASSLGQINEKLFF	TGCGCCAGCAGCTTAGGACAGATTAATGAAAAACTGTTTTTT
NA	NA	TRBV19	TRBJ1-3	CASSELQVSGNTIYF	TGTGCCAGTAGTGAGTTGCAAGTCTCTGGAAACACCATATATTTT
TRBD2	NA	TRBV29-1	TRBJ2-5	CSVAGTSGRTETQYF	TGCAGCGTCGCTGGGACTAGCGGGAGAACAGAGACCCAGTACTTC
NA	NA	TRBV14	TRBJ1-1	CASSQGGTEAFF	TGTGCCAGCAGCCAAGGGGGCACTGAAGCTTTCTTT
NA	NA	TRBV28	TRBJ1-5	CASTPGGPYQPQHF	TGTGCCAGCACCCCCGGGGGTCCCTATCAGCCCCAGCATTTT
TRBD1	NA	TRBV28	TRBJ1-3	CASSRTGLVSGNTIYF	TGTGCCAGCAGCCGGACAGGGCTCGTATCTGGAAACACCATATATTTT
TRBD1	NA	TRBV9	TRBJ1-6	CASSPRDRGPNSPLHF	TGTGCCAGCAGCCCACGGGACAGGGGGCCTAATTCACCCCTCCACTTT
NA	NA	TRBV7-2	TRBJ2-2	CASSLGARLFF	TGTGCCAGCAGCTTAGGAGCACGGCTGTTTTTT